The 19 T cell receptor beta chains below all came from one sample that was sequenced in a study of OX40 agonist ivuxolimab in advanced cancers. Here immunoSEQ multiplex PCR was the method, and the copy in TCRdb shows in-frame clones only, minus some. Among just under 60,000 clones listed, approximately 91% were seen once. The sequences come from CD4+ or CD8+ T cells sorted from blood, collected in a trial of the OX40 agonist ivuxolimab. The receptors here all came from an adult with an advanced solid tumor such as melanoma, head and neck, liver or kidney cancer.

V gene TRBV4-1 combines with J gene TRBJ2-7, with 9 bases aligning to TRBD2. J lost 4 bases, V lost 0 bases, and 7 bases had no gene match. This CDR3 is 16 amino acids long. Germline loops: CDR1 MGHRA, CDR2 YSYEKL. The CDR3 DNA follows: TGCGCCAGCAGCCAAGACGGGCGGGAGGGCCGATACGAGCAGTACTTC. This translates into CASSQDGREGRYEQYF.

The genes are TRBV4-3 and TRBJ2-7, with a tentative D call TRBD2 (5 bases). The V and J ends lost 4 bases and 5 bases respectively, with 12 bases between them. Looked up from germline, CDR1 is LGHNA and CDR2 is YSLEER. There are 13 residues in the CDR3. DNA for the CDR3: TGCGCCAGCAGCCCCCCCGGGGTGGACGAGCAGTACTTC. It yields the protein CASSPPGVDEQYF.

The CDR3 loop reads CASSSQGGAYEQYF. The CDR3 nucleotides read TGTGCCAGCAGCTCTCAGGGGGGAGCCTACGAGCAGTACTTC. J is TRBJ2-7 and V is TRBV5-6, with a weak D call TRBD1 (7 bases). With 3 bases removed from V and 2 bases from J, the gap between germline ends came to 12 bases. The length of the CDR3 is 14 residues. From germline, CDR1 is SGHDT and CDR2 YYEEEE.

V and J are TRBV25-1 and TRBJ2-5; tentative D call: TRBD1 (6 bases). CDR1 is MGHDK and CDR2 is SYGVNS in the germline V gene. The CDR3 runs 14 residues. The V end lost 3 bases, the J end lost 5 bases, and 13 bases lay between the germline ends. CDR3: CASSEGQGQETQYF. The CDR3 DNA reads as TGTGCCAGCAGTGAGGGACAAGGACAGGAGACCCAGTACTTC.

The chain has TRBV28 and TRBJ2-5; TRBD1 aligns across 10 bases. CDR1 and CDR2 from the germline V gene are MDHEN and SYDVKM. Unmatched junction bases numbered 8, after V lost 5 bases and J lost 2 bases. CDR3 length: 16 amino acids. The CDR3 nucleotides are TGTGCCAGCAGTCCACGACAGGGGGCTTTACAAGAGACCCAGTACTTC. Amino acid sequence: CASSPRQGALQETQYF. The whole variable domain, filled in from reference TRBV28 and TRBJ2-5, reads DVKVTQSSRYLVKRTGEKVFLECVQDMDHENMFWYRQDPGLGLRLIYFSYDVKMKEKGDIPEGYSVSREKKERFSLILESASTNQTSMYLCASSPRQGALQETQYFGPGTRLLVL.

The V and J genes are TRBV28 and TRBJ2-1; D is unclear. The CDR3 has 12 amino acids. Trimming cost V 6 bases and J 3 bases, with 6 bases left between them. Germline loops: CDR1 MDHEN, CDR2 SYDVKM. This chain's CDR3 is CASSPDYNEQFF. For the CDR3, the DNA is TGTGCCAGCAGCCCCGACTACAATGAGCAGTTCTTC.

The chain employs TRBV27 and TRBJ2-1; tentative D call: TRBD2 (5 bases). The germline CDR1 and CDR2 sequences are MNHEY and SMNVEV (reference sequence). Deletions cut 2 bases from V and 6 bases from J, with 20 bases between. CDR3 length: 17 residues. Here the CDR3 DNA reads TGTGCCAGCAGTTTAAGCCTAGCTTTTTTTGCGGGCAATGAGCAGTTCTTC. It yields the protein CASSLSLAFFAGNEQFF.

This chain connects TRBV28 to TRBJ2-5; the D gene is possibly TRBD1 (6 bases). The J call may be wrong; the DNA end is better matched by TRBJ2-7. CDR3 length: 15 amino acids. The germline gives CDR1 MDHEN, CDR2 SYDVKM. CDR3 nucleotide sequence: TGTGCCAGCAGTTTACAGGGGACCTACTCCTACGAGCAGTACTTC. Translating it yields CASSLQGTYSYEQYF.

The chain links TRBV18 to TRBJ2-7; D is possibly TRBD2 (5 bases). The CDR3 sequence is 16 residues long. Germline CDR1 is KGHSH and CDR2 is LQKENI. The ends were cut back, 6 bases at V and 0 bases at J, with 18 bases in the middle. The CDR3 is CASSPTGNRVSYEQYF. The CDR3 nucleotides are TGTGCCAGCTCGCCCACCGGGAACAGAGTCTCCTACGAGCAGTACTTC.

The chain employs TRBV27 and TRBJ2-1; D is possibly TRBD2 (6 bases). The CDR3 has 12 amino acids. V dropped 6 bases and J dropped 9 bases, with 12 bases sitting between them. The germline CDR1 and CDR2 sequences are MNHEY and SMNVEV (reference sequence). CDR3: CASRAGITEQFF. In DNA form, the CDR3 reads TGTGCCAGCAGGGCGGGAATAACTGAGCAGTTCTTC.

The CDR3 region has the DNA TGTGCCAGCAGCTTCGTCGGCTACGAGCAGTACTTC. It yields the protein CASSFVGYEQYF. The rearrangement links TRBV7-2 to TRBJ2-7; D not certain. The CDR3 consists of 12 residues. V was shortened by 3 bases and J by 3 bases, with 6 bases between the two germline ends. Germline values: CDR1 SGHTA, CDR2 FQGNSA.

The chain recombines TRBV19 with TRBJ2-2; TRBD1 might be the D (6 bases). CDR1 LNHDA and CDR2 SQIVND come from the germline V gene (reference sequence). Trimming removed 3 bases at V and 2 bases at J, with 7 bases between. The CDR3 consists of 14 residues. CDR3 DNA: TGTGCCAGTAGTATGGGACATAACACCGGGGAGCTGTTTTTT. Translating gives CASSMGHNTGELFF.

CDR3 in DNA: TGTGCCAGCAGCTTCCTCTACCAGACAGGGACCTATGGCTACACCTTC. This translates into CASSFLYQTGTYGYTF. The chain employs TRBV7-9 and TRBJ1-2; 7 nucleotides line up with TRBD1. Unmatched junction bases numbered 11, after V lost 3 bases and J lost 4 bases. CDR1 and CDR2 (germline): SEHNR, FQNEAQ (reference sequence). The CDR3 has 16 residues.

This clone was observed a single time. The CDR3 DNA reads as TGTGCCAGCAGTGAATTAGGGGGCGAGTCCTACGAGCAGTACTTC. This sequence encodes CASSELGGESYEQYF. The chain employs TRBV6-1 and TRBJ2-7; 7 positions match TRBD1. The trim removed 2 bases at V and 1 base at J, leaving 5 bases unmatched. The length of the CDR3 is 15 residues. CDR1 MNHNS and CDR2 SASEGT come from the germline V gene.

The rearrangement uses TRBV19 and TRBJ2-3; D may be TRBD2 (5 bases). V was cut by 3 bases and J by 5 bases, with 15 bases left in between. Per germline, CDR1 LNHDA and CDR2 SQIVND (reference sequence). CDR3 length equals 15 residues. CDR3: CASSMVLETRDTQYF. For the CDR3, the DNA is TGTGCCAGTAGTATGGTACTAGAGACGAGAGATACGCAGTATTTT.

This clone was counted a few times. The chain combines TRBV29-1 with TRBJ1-1; no definite D call. Germline V gives CDR1 SQVTM, CDR2 ANQGSEA. V was shortened by 7 bases and J by 1 base, with 10 bases between the two germline ends. This CDR3 has 12 amino acids. The CDR3 loop reads CSALWENTEAFF. The CDR3 DNA follows: TGCAGCGCGTTATGGGAGAACACTGAAGCTTTCTTT.

J is TRBJ2-2 and V is TRBV19; a weak D match, TRBD1 (7 bases). The V end lost 0 bases, the J end lost 6 bases, and 14 bases lay between the germline ends. This CDR3 region has 16 residues. Germline V gene sequence: CDR1 LNHDA, CDR2 SQIVND (reference sequence). CDR3 sequence (DNA): TGTGCCAGTAGTATAGATCGCGTCAGGGGGGCCGGGGAGCTGTTTTTT. Protein sequence: CASSIDRVRGAGELFF.

The chain is built from TRBV4-3 and TRBJ2-7, with 8 nucleotides matching TRBD1. The CDR3 has 14 amino acids. Trimming cost V 1 base and J 7 bases; bases outside gene matches: 6. Germline lookup yields CDR1 LGHNA and CDR2 YSLEER. CDR3 loop: CASSQGQGAEEQYF. The CDR3 DNA is TGCGCCAGCAGCCAAGGGCAGGGGGCTGAGGAGCAGTACTTC.

The chain is built from TRBV7-9 and TRBJ2-5; 10 bases map to TRBD2. Per germline, CDR1 SEHNR and CDR2 FQNEAQ (reference sequence). Losses at the gene ends were 5 bases for V and 5 bases for J; bases not matched to a gene: 11. There are 16 residues in the CDR3. The CDR3 bases are TGTGCCAGCAGCCAGCGGCTAGCGGGAGCGGGTGAGACCCAGTACTTC. Encoded protein: CASSQRLAGAGETQYF.